The 20 T cell receptor beta chains below were found in one sample sequenced in a study of blood T cell repertoires in COVID-19. Generated by immunoSEQ multiplex PCR, the TCRdb table keeps only in-frame clones and is missing some. Of 290,000 or so clones listed, over 75% are singletons. Sequenced sample: peripheral blood. All receptors derive from a man aged 50-59 years with active or convalescent COVID-19.

The chain combines TRBV5-6 with TRBJ2-3, with a tentative D call TRBD1 (5 bases). V was trimmed by 5 bases and J by 3 bases, leaving 13 bases between them. The CDR3 length is 14 residues. Germline values: CDR1 SGHDT, CDR2 YYEEEE. The CDR3 loop reads CASSRAGWTDTQYF. The DNA of the CDR3 is TGTGCCAGCAGTAGGGCAGGGTGGACAGATACGCAGTATTTT.

This sequence joins TRBV9 and TRBJ1-1; D possibly corresponds to TRBD1 (5 bases). CDR1 and CDR2 (germline): SGDLS, YYNGEE. V was pared by 0 bases and J by 2 bases, with 14 bases between. This CDR3 has 16 amino acids. The CDR3 is CASSVEKDRSNTEAFF. CDR3 in DNA: TGTGCCAGCAGCGTAGAGAAAGACAGAAGTAACACTGAAGCTTTCTTT.

This rearrangement joins TRBV11-2 to TRBJ2-5; D might be TRBD2 (5 bases). Germline V gene lookup returns CDR1 SGHAT and CDR2 FQNNGV. V was shortened by 1 base and J by 5 bases, with 17 bases between the two germline ends. The CDR3 is 16 amino acids. This chain's CDR3 is CASSLVGLGEIETQYF. The CDR3, as DNA: TGTGCCAGCAGCTTAGTTGGTCTGGGAGAGATTGAGACCCAGTACTTC. The whole variable domain, remainder taken from reference TRBV11-2 and TRBJ2-5, is EAGVAQSPRYKIIEKRQSVAFWCNPISGHATLYWYQQILGQGPKLLIQFQNNGVVDDSQLPKDRFSAERLKGVDSTLKIQPAKLEDSAVYLCASSLVGLGEIETQYFGPGTRLLVL.

This clone appeared a few times. The chain links TRBV19 to TRBJ1-4; TRBD1 matches 9 bases. V was pared by 5 bases and J by 4 bases, with 5 bases of the junction left unmatched. The V gene's germline CDR1 is LNHDA and CDR2 SQIVND (reference sequence). The length of the CDR3 is 15 residues. For the CDR3, the DNA is TGTGCCAGTAGTGACAGGGGGTACGGTAATGAAAAACTGTTTTTT. Translation: CASSDRGYGNEKLFF.

This clone was observed a single time. The rearrangement links TRBV18 to TRBJ2-6, with TRBD1 matching over 8 bases. Germline loops: CDR1 KGHSH, CDR2 LQKENI. V lost 3 bases, J lost 2 bases, and 6 bases stayed unmatched. This CDR3 is built from 17 residues. In DNA form, the CDR3 reads TGTGCCAGCTCACCCCAGGGGGCTTCCCCTGGGGCCAACGTCCTGACTTTC. This encodes CASSPQGASPGANVLTF.

This rearrangement joins TRBV7-8 to TRBJ2-4; D remains ambiguous. The CDR3 extends over 15 amino acids. Trimming removed 1 base at V and 3 bases at J, with 10 bases between. Looked up from germline, CDR1 is SGHVS and CDR2 is FQNEAQ. The CDR3 loop is CASSLERVGKNIQYF. Written as DNA, the CDR3 is TGTGCCAGCAGCTTAGAACGGGTCGGCAAAAACATTCAGTACTTC.

The chain recombines TRBV30 with TRBJ1-4; D remains ambiguous. Trimming removed 1 base at V and 4 bases at J, with 7 bases between. The CDR3 consists of 13 residues. Looked up from germline, CDR1 is GTSNPN and CDR2 is SVGIG (reference sequence). The CDR3 spells CAWSGTDNEKLFF. CDR3 nucleotides: TGTGCCTGGAGTGGAACTGATAATGAAAAACTGTTTTTT.

This clone was seen once. This chain uses TRBV19 with TRBJ1-1; 9 nucleotides match TRBD1. Germline CDR1 reads LNHDA; CDR2 reads SQIVND (reference sequence). The trim removed 6 bases at V and 4 bases at J, leaving 6 bases unmatched. The CDR3 is 14 amino acids. As DNA, the CDR3 is TGTGCCAGTAGGTGGACAGGGGAGGTCACTGAAGCTTTCTTT. It codes for CASRWTGEVTEAFF.

The table lists this clone with a count of one. The chain employs TRBV3-1 (or the pseudogene TRBV3-2) and TRBJ2-7; 16 bases are a match to TRBD2. Per germline, CDR1 LGHDT and CDR2 YNNKEL (reference sequence). The ends lost 4 bases at V and 2 bases at J; junction bases unmatched: 23. The CDR3 extends over 23 amino acids. CDR3 sequence: CASSPLSGPGTSGRAQLTYEQYF. The CDR3 DNA follows: TGTGCCAGCAGCCCACTTTCGGGCCCCGGGACTAGCGGGAGGGCCCAACTAACCTACGAGCAGTACTTC.

The table lists this clone with a count of one. CDR3 region: CASSPSVGGRIADTQYF. The CDR3 DNA follows: TGTGCCAGCAGTCCCTCTGTGGGCGGGAGAATCGCAGATACGCAGTATTTT. The chain carries TRBV9 and TRBJ2-3; the match to TRBD2 covers 7 bases. The CDR3 has 17 residues. Germline CDR1 and CDR2: SGDLS and YYNGEE. Trimming at V came to 5 bases and at J to 4 bases, leaving 16 bases not matched to a gene.

The chain uses TRBV7-3 and TRBJ2-3, with 13 bases that match TRBD2. The CDR3 is made up of 14 amino acids. Germline CDR1 reads SGHTA; CDR2 reads FQGTGA. Unmatched junction bases numbered 4, after V lost 4 bases and J lost 9 bases. CDR3 in DNA: TGTGCCAGCAGCTCTGGGACTAGCGGGAAGACGCAGTATTTT. It yields the protein CASSSGTSGKTQYF.

The chain employs TRBV3-1 (or the pseudogene TRBV3-2) and TRBJ2-7, with D possibly TRBD2 on 7 matching bases. V lost 4 bases and J 1 base, leaving 11 bases between the germline ends. This CDR3 has 14 amino acids. CDR1 and CDR2 (germline): LGHDT, YNNKEL (reference sequence). The CDR3 loop is CASSRAGASYEQYF. In DNA, the CDR3 is TGTGCCAGCAGCCGGGCGGGGGCTTCCTACGAGCAGTACTTC.

The CDR3 DNA is TGTGCCAGCAGCTTAGTTTGGACTAGCGGGAGGGATGAGCAGTTCTTC. This gives the protein CASSLVWTSGRDEQFF. The V call is TRBV7-2, the J call TRBJ2-1; TRBD2 matches at 15 bases. With 1 base clipped from V and 8 bases from J, the junction kept 3 bases outside the gene matches. The germline CDR1 and CDR2 sequences are SGHTA and FQGNSA. The CDR3 spans 16 residues. Looking up the rest from reference TRBV7-2 and TRBJ2-1 gives the full variable domain: GAGVSQSPSNKVTEKGKDVELRCDPISGHTALYWYRQSLGQGLEFLIYFQGNSAPDKSGLPSDRFSAERTGGSVSTLTIQRTQQEDSAVYLCASSLVWTSGRDEQFFGPGTRLTVL.

This clone was detected only a few times. V gene TRBV12-3 or TRBV12-4 combines with J gene TRBJ2-7, with 7 bases fitting TRBD1. The CDR3 is 12 residues long. The V gene end was trimmed by 6 bases and the J gene end by 5 bases; junction bases not matched to a gene: 4. The CDR3 sequence is CASSLGGHEQYF. Here the CDR3 DNA reads TGTGCCAGCAGCCTAGGGGGCCACGAGCAGTACTTC.

Only one count was recorded for this clone. The chain joins TRBV5-6 to TRBJ1-1, with D possibly TRBD1 on 5 matching bases. Germline V gives CDR1 SGHDT, CDR2 YYEEEE. The CDR3 consists of 14 residues. V lost 4 bases, J lost 1 base, and 11 bases lay in between. Written as DNA, the CDR3 is TGTGCCAGCAGCGTGAAGGACAAGAACACTGAAGCTTTCTTT. It codes for CASSVKDKNTEAFF.

CDR3 in amino acids: CASSLGSSGEYYGYTF. CDR3 sequence (DNA): TGTGCCAGCAGCTTAGGGTCCAGCGGGGAATACTATGGCTACACCTTC. The rearrangement uses TRBV13 and TRBJ1-2; no clear D. Trimming took off 0 bases at V and 3 bases at J, with 14 bases between the two ends. CDR3 length: 16 residues. Germline V CDR1 and CDR2: PRHDT, FYEKMQ (reference sequence).

V usage is TRBV4-1 and J usage is TRBJ2-2, with TRBD2 as a possible D gene (7 bases). Germline CDR1 is MGHRA and CDR2 is YSYEKL. Between the trimmed V and J ends, which lost 0 bases and 6 bases, there was a span of 14 bases. This CDR3 is built from 16 residues. CDR3 nucleotide sequence: TGCGCCAGCAGCCAAGAAGTGAGGGAGGGGGCCGGGGAGCTGTTTTTT. Translation: CASSQEVREGAGELFF.

V is TRBV19 and J is TRBJ2-5; 10 bases agree with TRBD2. Germline V gene lookup returns CDR1 LNHDA and CDR2 SQIVND (reference sequence). V shed 10 bases and J 7 bases; nucleotides not matched to a gene: 9. CDR3 size: 13 residues. DNA for the CDR3: TGTGCCACGCAGCTAGCGGGAGAGCGGACCCAGTACTTC. It specifies CATQLAGERTQYF.

This rearrangement joins TRBV5-5 to TRBJ1-5; tentatively, D is TRBD1 (6 bases). The CDR3 totals 18 residues. The V end was cut by 4 bases, the J end by 5 bases, with 25 bases between. Looked up from germline, CDR1 is SGHKS and CDR2 is YYEKEE (reference sequence). CDR3 sequence (DNA): TGTGCCAGCAGCCCCGGGACACGGGTAACCCAAAGTGATCAGCCCCAGCATTTT. Translating gives CASSPGTRVTQSDQPQHF.

The chain uses TRBV6-6 and TRBJ2-7; 7 nucleotides agree with TRBD2. The CDR3 covers 13 residues. Per germline, CDR1 MNHNY and CDR2 SVGAGI (reference sequence). Trimming removed 6 bases from V and 1 base from J; junction bases left unmatched: 3. CDR3 in DNA: TGTGCCAGCAGGCTAGCGGAGTCCTACGAGCAGTACTTC. Its protein is CASRLAESYEQYF.